This T cell receptor beta chain originates from a study of T-cell memory formation after mild COVID-19. Study context: Most TCR clusters belonged to a single donor. Findings and caveats of the study: Mainly CM and EM harbored the contracting CD4+ clones; mainly EMRA harbored the CD8+ ones. The appearance of some responding clones in pre-infection memory suggested that cross-reactive memory joined.

Germline V gene sequence: CDR1 MGHRA, CDR2 YSYEKL. V was pared by 1 base and J by 4 bases, with 14 bases of the junction left unmatched. CDR3 size: 19 residues. MiXCR, applied by TCRdb to the 5' RACE reads, yields one record per CDR3 protein. This sample has 85,000 to 130,000 distinct CDR3 sequences, with approximately 15% found just once. The table lists this clonotype with a few counts. The target antigen is unknown. The receptor's source is an adult woman who had mild COVID-19 (a few samples of this study predate the infection). Cell type and time point are not known. The sequencing input was PBMCs or a T cell subset sorted from them (not recorded which). The chain carries TRBV4-1 and TRBJ2-2; TRBD2 aligns across 8 bases. The CDR3: CASSQAVRRERGFTGELFF. CDR3 sequence (DNA): TGCGCCAGCAGCCAAGCAGTCAGACGGGAGCGGGGGTTCACCGGGGAGCTGTTTTTT.